Given below is one TCR beta chain in context. The antigen remains unidentified. Where libraries were unsorted, they were derived from 2 million PBMCs stored at -80 degrees C. The data were obtained in a study of neurological immune-mediated disorders. The cDNA was generated through 5'RACE incorporating 10-nucleotide random UMIs. TCRdb processed the 5' RACE reads anew with MiXCR; each CDR3 protein has one entry. The sample holds about 66,000 distinct CDR3 sequences, 4% to 6% seen once. Findings and caveats of the study: None of the CDR3 amino acid sequences in expanded clones turned up in more than one subject, which points to private repertoires in all groups. According to phylogenetic grouping, one related-CDR3 cluster, a possible signature, contained the repertoires of 18 of 34 multiple sclerosis patients.

The sequence was collected from a woman aged 25 to 39 with multiple sclerosis. The sequenced sample was PBMCs.

The CDR3 loop is CAARTGNPFESSYNEQFF. For the CDR3, the DNA is TGTGCCGCTAGGACAGGGAATCCTTTCGAGAGCTCCTACAATGAGCAGTTCTTC. This rearrangement joins TRBV10-3 to TRBJ2-1; TRBD1 agrees at 8 bases. Looked up from germline, CDR1 is ENHRY and CDR2 is SYGVKD. V trimming: 11 bases; J trimming: 0 bases; junction bases outside the gene matches: 18. The CDR3 totals 18 residues.